This TCR beta chain was obtained from a study of blood T cell repertoires in COVID-19. On the study more broadly: From the United States, Italy and Spain came samples of acute and convalescent COVID-19. Nucleic acid was either cDNA or gDNA, and it came from T cells, B-cell-depleted T cells, or PBMCs.

The V end lost 6 bases, the J end lost 0 bases, and 16 bases lay between the germline ends. Germline CDR1 reads LNHDA; CDR2 reads SQIVND (reference sequence). The CDR3 length is 16 residues. Authors' processing steps: It was from reference gene primer amplification that nucleated cell counts were estimated. The table came from immunoSEQ multiplex PCR; TCRdb's copy has only in-frame clones and leaves some out. Clone size and V and J calls were adopted from that table, with D and trimming inferred from the DNA. The sample consists of approximately 200,000 clones, 84% of them appearing once. Seattle enrolled patients during active infection and tracked them longitudinally.

The sequence was collected from a woman older than 75 with COVID-19, enrolled during active disease. The sequencing input was peripheral blood. This sequence joins TRBV19 and TRBJ2-3; the D gene is possibly TRBD2 (6 bases). The CDR3 nucleotides read TGTGCCAGTAGCCTAAATGGAGGGTCTAGCACAGATACGCAGTATTTT. Translated, it gives CASSLNGGSSTDTQYF.